At least ten counts were recorded for the clone carrying this TCR beta chain. Unique molecular identifiers were incorporated during preparation of the TCRbeta library. One entry per CDR3 protein, called by TCRdb with MiXCR from the PCR reads. The sample has a few hundred thousand distinct CDR3 sequences; over 9.5% are singletons. This CDR3 contains 15 residues. Germline loops: CDR1 MDHEN, CDR2 SYDVKM. V was shortened by 4 bases and J by 9 bases, with 16 bases between the two germline ends. The record originates from a study of T-cell reconstitution after alpha-beta-depleted transplantation in children.

Material: PBMCs from the stem cell graft donor, obtained from the stem cell graft. V is TRBV28 and J is TRBJ1-6; a weak D match, TRBD1 (5 bases). This sequence was found in a human donor who donated a stem cell graft to a child with SCID. The CDR3 sequence is CASSSSRQGLSPLHF. DNA of the CDR3: TGTGCCAGCAGTTCCTCCCGGCAGGGCCTTTCACCCCTCCACTTT.